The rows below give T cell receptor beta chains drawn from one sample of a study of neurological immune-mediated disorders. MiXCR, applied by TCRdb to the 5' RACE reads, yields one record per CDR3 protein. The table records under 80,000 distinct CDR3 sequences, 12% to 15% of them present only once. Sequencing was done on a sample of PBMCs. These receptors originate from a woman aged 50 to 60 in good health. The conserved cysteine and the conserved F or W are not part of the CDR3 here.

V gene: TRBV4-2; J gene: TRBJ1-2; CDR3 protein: ASSPGGRDPSRGYT
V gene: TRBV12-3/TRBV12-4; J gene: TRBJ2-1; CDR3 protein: ASSYGTGALNEQF
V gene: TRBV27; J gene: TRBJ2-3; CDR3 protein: ASSSPGAGKDTQY
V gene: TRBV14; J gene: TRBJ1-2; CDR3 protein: ASSQEVYGYT
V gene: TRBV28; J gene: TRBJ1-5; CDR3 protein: ASRRTGTATGSNQPQH
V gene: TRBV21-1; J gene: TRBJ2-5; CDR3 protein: ASSKGILAVGQETQY
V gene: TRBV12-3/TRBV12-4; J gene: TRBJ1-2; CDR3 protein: ASSQGYGYT
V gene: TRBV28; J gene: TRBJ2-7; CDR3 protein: ASSLGGAYTQYEQY
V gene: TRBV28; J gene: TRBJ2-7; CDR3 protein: ASSLIPRTYEQY
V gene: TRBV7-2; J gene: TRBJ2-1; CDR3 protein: ASSSPGGRWF
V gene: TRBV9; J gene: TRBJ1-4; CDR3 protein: ASNRDEEKLF
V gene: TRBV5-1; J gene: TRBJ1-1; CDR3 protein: ASSSQGLPMNTEAF
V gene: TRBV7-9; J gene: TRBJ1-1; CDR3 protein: ASSPQGAETEAF
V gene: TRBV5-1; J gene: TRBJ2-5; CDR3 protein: ASSFLGLATETQY
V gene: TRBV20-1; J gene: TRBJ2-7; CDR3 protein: SARDIEASGGSDEQY
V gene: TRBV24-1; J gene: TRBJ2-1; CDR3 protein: ATSDPGTGSYNEQF
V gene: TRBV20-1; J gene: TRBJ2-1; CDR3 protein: SASGQGGSNEQF
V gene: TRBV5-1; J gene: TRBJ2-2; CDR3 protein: ASSFLASGNTGELF
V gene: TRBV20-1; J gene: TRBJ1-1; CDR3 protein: SARRRQGHTEAF
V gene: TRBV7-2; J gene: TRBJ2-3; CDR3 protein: ASSLSGVGDTQY
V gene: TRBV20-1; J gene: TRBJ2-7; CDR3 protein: SAREVMSGEGFYEQY
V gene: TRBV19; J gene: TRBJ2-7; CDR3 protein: ASRKQGSYEQY
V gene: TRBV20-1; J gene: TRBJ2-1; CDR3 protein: SARALAGYSYNEQF
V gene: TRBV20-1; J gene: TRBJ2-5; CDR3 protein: SAIGGPATQY
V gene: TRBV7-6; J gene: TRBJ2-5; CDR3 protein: ASSSPTSPALETQY
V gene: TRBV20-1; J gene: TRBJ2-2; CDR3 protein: SARAGTSGSGELF
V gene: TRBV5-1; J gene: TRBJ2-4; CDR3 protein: ASSFSGAKDIQY
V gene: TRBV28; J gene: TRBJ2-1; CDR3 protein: ASSPPGAGGGLRQF
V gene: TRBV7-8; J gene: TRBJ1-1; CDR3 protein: ASSRLQGGNTEAF
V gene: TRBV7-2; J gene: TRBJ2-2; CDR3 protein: ASSLVSVVPGELF
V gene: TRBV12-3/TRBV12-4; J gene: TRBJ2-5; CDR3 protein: ASRRQGPQETQY
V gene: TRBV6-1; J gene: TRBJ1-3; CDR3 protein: ASSAGQVSGNTIY
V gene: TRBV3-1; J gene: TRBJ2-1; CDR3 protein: ASSQYGTRSYNEQF
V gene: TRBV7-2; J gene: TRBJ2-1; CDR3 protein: ASSPNIDRVNEQF